These 18 T cell receptor beta chains originate from one sample sequenced in a study of CD8 T cells in ankylosing spondylitis. TCRdb itself ran the 5' RACE reads through MiXCR, one entry per CDR3 protein. Here the sample spans 200,000 to 300,000 distinct CDR3 sequences, 10% to 13% being singletons. Material for sequencing was blood, either unsorted or a sorted T cell fraction (not recorded which). These receptors came from a male donor with ankylosing spondylitis or in good health (not recorded which).

Ten or more counts support this clonotype. V is TRBV5-6 and J is TRBJ1-5, with 10 bases aligning to TRBD1. Losses at the gene ends were 4 bases for V and 6 bases for J; bases not matched to a gene: 10. The CDR3 is made up of 16 amino acids. The germline gives CDR1 SGHDT, CDR2 YYEEEE. The CDR3 DNA reads as TGTGCCAGCAGCCTGGGGACAGGGGTCCGTGGTCAGCCCCAGCATTTT. This encodes CASSLGTGVRGQPQHF.

This clonotype came up many times. The rearrangement links TRBV5-1 to TRBJ2-1; D gene uncertain. The V and J ends lost 3 bases and 2 bases respectively, with 15 bases between them. The CDR3 has 16 amino acids. From germline, CDR1 is SGHRS and CDR2 YFSETQ. The CDR3 DNA reads as TGCGCCAGCAGCTCTTATAGCCCAACCGCCTACAATGAGCAGTTCTTC. This sequence encodes CASSSYSPTAYNEQFF.

This clonotype was seen repeatedly, ten times or more. V is TRBV27 and J is TRBJ2-5; 14 bases align to TRBD2. This CDR3 is built from 16 residues. Germline CDR1 MNHEY, CDR2 SMNVEV (reference sequence). The J segment lost 5 bases and the V segment lost 4 bases, leaving 6 bases of the junction unmatched. The DNA for the CDR3 is TGTGCCAGCAGTTACCGGGGACTAGCGGGAGCGGAGACCCAGTACTTC. Translating gives CASSYRGLAGAETQYF.

This clonotype was seen at least ten times. V is TRBV14 and J is TRBJ2-1, with D possibly TRBD1 on 5 matching bases. The germline gives CDR1 SGHDN, CDR2 FVKESK. V gave up 4 bases and J gave up 1 base, with 11 bases separating them. The CDR3 spans 15 residues. CDR3 bases: TGTGCCAGCAGCCTAAACCAGGGATCCTACAATGAGCAGTTCTTC. Protein sequence: CASSLNQGSYNEQFF.

The chain carries TRBV11-3 and TRBJ2-1, with 11 nucleotides matching TRBD2. Germline values: CDR1 SGHNT, CDR2 YENEEA. The J segment lost 7 bases and the V segment lost 4 bases, leaving 9 bases of the junction unmatched. This CDR3 is built from 16 residues. The CDR3 DNA reads TGTGCCAGCAGCTCGGGGGTTGGGACTAGCGGTAATGAGCAGTTCTTC. This encodes CASSSGVGTSGNEQFF.

This clonotype was detected ten times or more. The gene calls are TRBV6-2 or TRBV6-3 and TRBJ1-1; no clear D gene. Germline V gives CDR1 MNHEY, CDR2 SVGEGT. V gave up 4 bases and J gave up 6 bases, with 15 bases separating them. The CDR3 runs to 14 residues. The CDR3 spells CASSSSAGIPEAFF. DNA of the CDR3: TGTGCCAGCAGTTCGTCCGCGGGGATCCCTGAAGCTTTCTTT.

The chain is built from TRBV11-1 and TRBJ2-5; D perhaps matches TRBD2 (7 bases). This CDR3 spans 15 amino acids. V lost 5 bases to trimming and J lost 5 bases, with 18 bases between them. Germline V CDR1 and CDR2: SGHAT, FQDESV (reference sequence). The CDR3 nucleotides read TGTGCCAGCAGCCCCCCCGCGGGGGCTCAGGAGACCCAGTACTTC. It yields the protein CASSPPAGAQETQYF.

This clonotype was counted many times. The J gene is TRBJ2-5, the V gene TRBV4-2; weak D call: TRBD1 (6 bases). The CDR3 covers 15 residues. Germline values: CDR1 LGHNA, CDR2 YNFKEQ. Trimming pared 0 bases from V and 2 bases from J, leaving 10 bases between. The CDR3 region is CASSQDPDRQETQYF. CDR3 DNA: TGTGCCAGCAGCCAAGACCCCGACAGGCAAGAGACCCAGTACTTC.

The chain joins TRBV4-1 to TRBJ2-2; D possibly corresponds to TRBD2 (8 bases). The germline gives CDR1 MGHRA, CDR2 YSYEKL. V was clipped by 1 base and J by 6 bases, with 18 bases between them. The CDR3 length is 17 residues. The CDR3 bases are TGCGCCAGCAGCCAAGGGGGACAGCGGGGGCCCTCCGGGGAGCTGTTTTTT. Translating gives CASSQGGQRGPSGELFF.

This clonotype showed up many times. In DNA form, the CDR3 reads TGTGCCAGCACCCCCCGGGAGGCCTACGAGCAGTACTTC. It translates to CASTPREAYEQYF. This chain uses TRBV21-1 with TRBJ2-7; the D call of TRBD1 is as the table states it, not checked on the DNA. TRBV21-1 counts as a pseudogene. The CDR3 runs to 13 residues.

This clonotype was picked up a small number of times. The chain uses TRBV3-1 and TRBJ1-1; no clear D gene. This CDR3 is built from 14 residues. Trimming pared 4 bases from V and 2 bases from J, leaving 11 bases between. Germline CDR1 is LGHDT and CDR2 is YNNKEL (reference sequence). In nucleotides, the CDR3 is TGTGCCAGCAGCCTGGATATGGCCAACACTGAAGCTTTCTTT. Translation gives CASSLDMANTEAFF.

This clonotype appeared many times. The CDR3 here is CASSYARGRSGQPQHF. The CDR3 DNA sequence: TGTGCCAGCAGTTACGCCCGGGGGAGGTCAGGACAGCCCCAGCATTTT. V usage is TRBV6-5 and J usage is TRBJ1-5; weak D call: TRBD1 (5 bases). This CDR3 has 16 amino acids. The V end lost 2 bases, the J end lost 7 bases, and 18 bases lay between the germline ends. Looked up from germline, CDR1 is MNHEY and CDR2 is SVGAGI.

The CDR3 loop reads CSVDIRNTGELFF. In DNA, the CDR3 is TGCAGCGTTGATATCAGGAACACCGGGGAGCTGTTTTTT. The chain is built from TRBV29-1 and TRBJ2-2; D remains ambiguous. Germline lookup yields CDR1 SQVTM and CDR2 ANQGSEA. The CDR3 is 13 amino acids. The V end lost 3 bases, the J end lost 1 base, and 6 bases lay between the germline ends.

This clonotype was seen repeatedly, ten times or more. The chain carries TRBV5-1 and TRBJ1-1; TRBD1 aligns across 10 bases. The trim removed 3 bases at V and 7 bases at J, leaving 6 bases unmatched. Per germline, CDR1 SGHRS and CDR2 YFSETQ. The CDR3 has 14 amino acids. The CDR3 loop is CASSWTTGGLEAFF. The CDR3 coding sequence is TGCGCCAGCAGCTGGACGACAGGGGGCCTTGAAGCTTTCTTT.

This clonotype was seen a handful of times. This chain joins TRBV10-1 and TRBJ2-1; no definite D call. Trimming removed 3 bases at V and 8 bases at J, with 5 bases between. The germline V gene has CDR1 WNHNN and CDR2 SYGVQD (reference sequence). The CDR3 contains 11 residues. DNA for the CDR3: TGCGCCAGCAGTGATGGCTATGAGCAGTTCTTC. Its translation: CASSDGYEQFF.

The chain employs TRBV27 and TRBJ2-3; D perhaps matches TRBD2 (5 bases). This CDR3 is 15 amino acids long. CDR1 and CDR2 from the germline V gene are MNHEY and SMNVEV (reference sequence). Trimming took 4 bases from V and 1 from J, leaving 12 bases between them. CDR3 coding DNA: TGTGCCAGCAGTTCGGACTCCCGAGGCACAGATACGCAGTATTTT. Its translation is CASSSDSRGTDTQYF.

This clonotype was counted ten times or more. The chain combines TRBV30 with TRBJ1-5; D might be TRBD1 (5 bases). The germline V gene has CDR1 GTSNPN and CDR2 SVGIG (reference sequence). CDR3 length: 14 amino acids. V dropped 0 bases and J dropped 4 bases, with 10 bases sitting between them. The CDR3 bases are TGTGCCTGGAGTGTAGGAACAGGAAATCAGCCCCAGCATTTT. Amino acids: CAWSVGTGNQPQHF.

The rearrangement uses TRBV20-1 and TRBJ1-5; 8 bases agree with TRBD1. Germline V gives CDR1 DFQATT, CDR2 SNEGSKA (reference sequence). The CDR3 extends over 17 amino acids. Trimming at V came to 1 base and at J to 2 bases, leaving 10 bases not matched to a gene. CDR3 in amino acids: CSARGPRQGARNQPQHF. DNA for the CDR3: TGCAGTGCTAGAGGCCCCAGGCAGGGGGCTCGCAATCAGCCCCAGCATTTT.